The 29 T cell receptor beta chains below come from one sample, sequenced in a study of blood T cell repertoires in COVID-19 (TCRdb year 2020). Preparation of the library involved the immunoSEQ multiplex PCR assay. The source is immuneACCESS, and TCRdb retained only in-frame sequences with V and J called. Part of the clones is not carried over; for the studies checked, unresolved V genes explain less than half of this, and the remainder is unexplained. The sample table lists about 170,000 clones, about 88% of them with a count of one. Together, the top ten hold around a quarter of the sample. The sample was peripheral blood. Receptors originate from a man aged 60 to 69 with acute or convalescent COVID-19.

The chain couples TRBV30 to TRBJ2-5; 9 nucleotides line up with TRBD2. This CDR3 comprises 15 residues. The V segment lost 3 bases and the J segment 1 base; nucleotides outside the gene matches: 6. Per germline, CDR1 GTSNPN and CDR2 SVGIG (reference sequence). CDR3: CAWRKAGGRQETQYF. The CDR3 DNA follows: TGTGCCTGGAGGAAAGCGGGAGGACGCCAAGAGACCCAGTACTTC.

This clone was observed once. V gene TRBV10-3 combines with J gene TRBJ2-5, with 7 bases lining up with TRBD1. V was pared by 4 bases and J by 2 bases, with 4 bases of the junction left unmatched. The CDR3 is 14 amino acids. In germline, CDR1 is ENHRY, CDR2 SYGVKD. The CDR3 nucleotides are TGTGCCATCAGTGCCGGGACAGCTCAAGAGACCCAGTACTTC. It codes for CAISAGTAQETQYF.

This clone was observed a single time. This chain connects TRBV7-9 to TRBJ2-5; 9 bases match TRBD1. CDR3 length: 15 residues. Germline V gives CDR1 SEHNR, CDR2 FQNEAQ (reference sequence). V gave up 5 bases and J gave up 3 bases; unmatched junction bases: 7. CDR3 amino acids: CASSRFGTGKETQYF. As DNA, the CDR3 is TGTGCCAGCAGCCGCTTCGGGACAGGGAAAGAGACCCAGTACTTC.

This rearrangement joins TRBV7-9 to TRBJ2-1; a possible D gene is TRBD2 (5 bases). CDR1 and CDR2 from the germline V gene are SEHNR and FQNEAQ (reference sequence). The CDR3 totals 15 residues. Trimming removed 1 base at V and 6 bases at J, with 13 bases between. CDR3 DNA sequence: TGTGCCAGCAGCTTAGGTGGAGGAGCTTTCAATGAGCAGTTCTTC. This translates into CASSLGGGAFNEQFF.

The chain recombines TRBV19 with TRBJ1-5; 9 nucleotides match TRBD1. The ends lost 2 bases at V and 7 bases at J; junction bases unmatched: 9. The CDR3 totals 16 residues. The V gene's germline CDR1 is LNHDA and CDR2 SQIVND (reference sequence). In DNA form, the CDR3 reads TGTGCCAGTAGTATATCGGGGACAGGGATTAACCAGCCCCAGCATTTT. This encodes CASSISGTGINQPQHF.

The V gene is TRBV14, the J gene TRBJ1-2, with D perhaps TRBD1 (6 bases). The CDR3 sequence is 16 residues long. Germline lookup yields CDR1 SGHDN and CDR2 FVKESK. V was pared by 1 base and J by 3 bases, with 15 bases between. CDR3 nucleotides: TGTGCCAGCAGCCAAGGTAGACAGGCATCCTACTATGGCTACACCTTC. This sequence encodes CASSQGRQASYYGYTF.

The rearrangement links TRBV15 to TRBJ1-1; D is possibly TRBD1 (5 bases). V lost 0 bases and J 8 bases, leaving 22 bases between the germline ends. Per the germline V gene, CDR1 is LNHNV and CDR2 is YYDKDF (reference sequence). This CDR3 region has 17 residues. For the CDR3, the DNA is TGTGCCACCAGCAGAGAAAGAGGCCAGGGCCCAGGTACCGAAGCTTTCTTT. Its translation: CATSRERGQGPGTEAFF.

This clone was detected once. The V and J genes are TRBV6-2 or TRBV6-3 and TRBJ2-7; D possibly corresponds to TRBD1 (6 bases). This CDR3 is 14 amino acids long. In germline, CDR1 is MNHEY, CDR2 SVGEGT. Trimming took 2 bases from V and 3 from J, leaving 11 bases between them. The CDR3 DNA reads TGTGCCAGCAGTTACACCAGGGGCTTCTACGAGCAGTACTTC. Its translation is CASSYTRGFYEQYF.

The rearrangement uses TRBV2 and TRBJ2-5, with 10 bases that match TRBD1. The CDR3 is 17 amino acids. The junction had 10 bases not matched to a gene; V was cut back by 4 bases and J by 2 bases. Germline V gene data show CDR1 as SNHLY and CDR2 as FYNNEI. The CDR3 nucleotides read TGTGCCAGCAGTGGACAACTCGGGACAGGGGAACAAGAGACCCAGTACTTC. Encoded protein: CASSGQLGTGEQETQYF.

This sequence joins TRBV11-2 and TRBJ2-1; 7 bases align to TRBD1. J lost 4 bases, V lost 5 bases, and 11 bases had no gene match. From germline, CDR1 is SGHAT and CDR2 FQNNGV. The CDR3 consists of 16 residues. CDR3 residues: CASSGRQGQTYNEQFF. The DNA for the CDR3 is TGTGCCAGCAGCGGGAGACAGGGACAAACGTACAATGAGCAGTTCTTC.

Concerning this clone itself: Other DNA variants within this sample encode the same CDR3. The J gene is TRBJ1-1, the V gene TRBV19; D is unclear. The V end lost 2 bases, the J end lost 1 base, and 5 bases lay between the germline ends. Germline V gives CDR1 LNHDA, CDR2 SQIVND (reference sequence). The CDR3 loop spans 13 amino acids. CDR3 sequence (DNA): TGTGCCAGTAGTATAACGGGGAACACTGAAGCTTTCTTT. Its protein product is CASSITGNTEAFF. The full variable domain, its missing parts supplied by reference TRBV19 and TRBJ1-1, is DGGITQSPKYLFRKEGQNVTLSCEQNLNHDAMYWYRQDPGQGLRLIYYSQIVNDFQKGDIAEGYSVSREKKESFPLTVTSAQKNPTAFYLCASSITGNTEAFFGQGTRLTVV.

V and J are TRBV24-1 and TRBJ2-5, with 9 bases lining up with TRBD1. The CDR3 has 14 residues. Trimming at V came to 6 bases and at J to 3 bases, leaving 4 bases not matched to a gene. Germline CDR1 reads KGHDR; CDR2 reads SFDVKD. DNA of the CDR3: TGTGCCACCAGTACCGGGACAGGGAAAGAGACCCAGTACTTC. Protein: CATSTGTGKETQYF.

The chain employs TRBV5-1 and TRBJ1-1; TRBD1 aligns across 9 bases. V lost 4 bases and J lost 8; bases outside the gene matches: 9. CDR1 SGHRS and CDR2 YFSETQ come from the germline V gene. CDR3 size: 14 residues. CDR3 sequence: CASSPEGGTGEAFF. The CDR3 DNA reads TGCGCCAGCAGCCCCGAAGGAGGGACAGGGGAAGCTTTCTTT.

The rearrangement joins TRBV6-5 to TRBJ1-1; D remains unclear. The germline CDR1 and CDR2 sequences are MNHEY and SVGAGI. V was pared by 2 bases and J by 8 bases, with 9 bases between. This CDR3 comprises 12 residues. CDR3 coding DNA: TGTGCCAGCAGTTACGCCCGGGAGGAAGCTTTCTTT. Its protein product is CASSYAREEAFF.

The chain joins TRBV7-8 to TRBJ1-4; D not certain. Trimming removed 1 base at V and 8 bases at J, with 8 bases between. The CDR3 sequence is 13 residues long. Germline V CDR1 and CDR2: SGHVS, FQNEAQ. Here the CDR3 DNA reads TGTGCCAGCAGCTTAGTTACGGGGGAAAAACTGTTTTTT. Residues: CASSLVTGEKLFF.

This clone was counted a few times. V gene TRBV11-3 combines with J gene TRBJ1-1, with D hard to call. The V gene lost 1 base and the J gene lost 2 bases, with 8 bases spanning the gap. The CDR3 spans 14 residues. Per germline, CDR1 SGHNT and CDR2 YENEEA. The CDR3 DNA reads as TGTGCCAGCAGCTTAGTGGCGGTTAACACTGAAGCTTTCTTT. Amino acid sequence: CASSLVAVNTEAFF.

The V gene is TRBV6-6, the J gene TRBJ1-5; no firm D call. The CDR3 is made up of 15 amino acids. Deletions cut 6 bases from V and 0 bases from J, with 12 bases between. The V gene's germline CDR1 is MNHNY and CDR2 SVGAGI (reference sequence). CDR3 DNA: TGTGCCAGCAGCCTTTCAACATATAGCAATCAGCCCCAGCATTTT. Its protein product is CASSLSTYSNQPQHF.

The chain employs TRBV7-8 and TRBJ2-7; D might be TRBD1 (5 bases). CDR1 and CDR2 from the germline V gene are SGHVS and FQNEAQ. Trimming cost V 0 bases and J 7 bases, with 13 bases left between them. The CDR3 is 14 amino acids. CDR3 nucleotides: TGTGCCAGCAGCTTAGCTAAGAAGGGGCCGGAGCAGTACGTC. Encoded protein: CASSLAKKGPEQYV.

CDR3 in amino acids: CASSIGQVRATEAFF. The CDR3 coding sequence is TGTGCCAGTAGTATAGGTCAGGTCAGGGCCACTGAAGCTTTCTTT. The J gene is TRBJ1-1, the V gene TRBV19, with TRBD1 as a possible D gene (5 bases). Per the germline V gene, CDR1 is LNHDA and CDR2 is SQIVND (reference sequence). The CDR3 runs to 15 residues. V was clipped by 1 base and J by 4 bases, with 13 bases between them. Variable domain in full (rest from reference TRBV19 and TRBJ1-1): DGGITQSPKYLFRKEGQNVTLSCEQNLNHDAMYWYRQDPGQGLRLIYYSQIVNDFQKGDIAEGYSVSREKKESFPLTVTSAQKNPTAFYLCASSIGQVRATEAFFGQGTRLTVV.

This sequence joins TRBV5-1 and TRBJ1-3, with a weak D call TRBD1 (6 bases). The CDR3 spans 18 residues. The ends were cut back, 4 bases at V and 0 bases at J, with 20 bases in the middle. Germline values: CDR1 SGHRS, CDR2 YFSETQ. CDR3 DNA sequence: TGCGCCAGCAGCCAATCTAACAGGGAGTCGTTCTCTGGAAACACCATATATTTT. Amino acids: CASSQSNRESFSGNTIYF.

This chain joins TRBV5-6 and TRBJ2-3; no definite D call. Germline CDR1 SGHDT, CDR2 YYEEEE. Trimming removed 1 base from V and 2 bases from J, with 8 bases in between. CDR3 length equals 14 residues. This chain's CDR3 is CASSLPPDTDTQYF. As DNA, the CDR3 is TGTGCCAGCAGCTTGCCCCCAGACACAGATACGCAGTATTTT.

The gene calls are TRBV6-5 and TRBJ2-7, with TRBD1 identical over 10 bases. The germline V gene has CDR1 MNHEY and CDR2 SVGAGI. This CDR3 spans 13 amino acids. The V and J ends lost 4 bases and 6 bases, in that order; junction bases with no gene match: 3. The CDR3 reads CASSSWTGGEQYV. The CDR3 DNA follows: TGTGCCAGCAGTTCCTGGACAGGGGGCGAGCAGTACGTC.

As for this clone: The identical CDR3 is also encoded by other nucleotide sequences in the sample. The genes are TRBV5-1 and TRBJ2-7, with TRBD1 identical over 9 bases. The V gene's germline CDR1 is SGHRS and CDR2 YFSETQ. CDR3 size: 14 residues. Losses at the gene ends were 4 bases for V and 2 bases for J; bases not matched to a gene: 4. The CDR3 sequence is CASSPDRGAYEQYF. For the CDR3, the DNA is TGCGCCAGCAGCCCTGACAGGGGGGCCTACGAGCAGTACTTC.

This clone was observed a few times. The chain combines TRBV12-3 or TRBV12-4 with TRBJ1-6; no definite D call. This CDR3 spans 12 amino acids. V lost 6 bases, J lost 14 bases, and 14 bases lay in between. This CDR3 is CASSLLRGTLHF. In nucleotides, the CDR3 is TGTGCCAGCAGCTTGTTACGAGGGACCCTCCACTTT.

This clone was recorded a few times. The CDR3 DNA reads TGTGCCAGCCACGACAGGATGAACACTGAAGCTTTCTTT. As protein: CASHDRMNTEAFF. The chain carries TRBV2 and TRBJ1-1, with a possible D match to TRBD1 (6 bases). CDR1 and CDR2 from the germline V gene are SNHLY and FYNNEI. This CDR3 spans 13 amino acids. V shed 8 bases and J shed 0 bases, with 10 bases lying between them.

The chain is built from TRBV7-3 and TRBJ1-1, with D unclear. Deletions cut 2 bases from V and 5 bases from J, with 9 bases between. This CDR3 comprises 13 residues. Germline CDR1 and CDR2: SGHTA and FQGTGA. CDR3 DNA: TGTGCCAGCAGCTTATCGGGGAGGACTGAAGCTTTCTTT. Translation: CASSLSGRTEAFF.

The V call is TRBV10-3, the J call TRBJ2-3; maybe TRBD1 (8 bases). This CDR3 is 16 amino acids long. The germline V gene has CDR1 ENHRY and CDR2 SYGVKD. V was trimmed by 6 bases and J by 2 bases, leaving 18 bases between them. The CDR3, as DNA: TGTGCCATCAGAGACACAGGGGGGGGGTTCACAGATACGCAGTATTTT. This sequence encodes CAIRDTGGGFTDTQYF.

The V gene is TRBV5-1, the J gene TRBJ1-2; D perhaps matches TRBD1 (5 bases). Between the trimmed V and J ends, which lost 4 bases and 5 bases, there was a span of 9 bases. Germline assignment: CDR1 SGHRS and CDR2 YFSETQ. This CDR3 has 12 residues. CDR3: CASSQTDYGYTF. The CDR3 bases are TGCGCCAGCAGCCAGACAGATTATGGCTACACCTTC.

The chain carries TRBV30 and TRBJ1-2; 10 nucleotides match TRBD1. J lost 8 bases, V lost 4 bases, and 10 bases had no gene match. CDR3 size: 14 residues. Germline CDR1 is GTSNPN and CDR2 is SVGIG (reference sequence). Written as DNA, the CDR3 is TGTGCCTGGATAGTCGACAGGGGGCTTGGGGGCTACACCTTC. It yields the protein CAWIVDRGLGGYTF.